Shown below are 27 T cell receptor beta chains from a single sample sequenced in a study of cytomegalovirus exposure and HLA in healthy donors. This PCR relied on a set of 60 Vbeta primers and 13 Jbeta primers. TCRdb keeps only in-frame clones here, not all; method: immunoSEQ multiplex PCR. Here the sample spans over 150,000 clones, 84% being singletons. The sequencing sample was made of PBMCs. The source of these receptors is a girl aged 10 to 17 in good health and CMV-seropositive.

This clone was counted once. The CDR3: CASNGNSRSRVDGYTF. The DNA for the CDR3 is TGTGCCAGTAACGGAAACTCGCGATCGAGGGTTGATGGCTACACCTTC. The rearrangement uses TRBV19 and TRBJ1-2; no firm D call. The V gene's germline CDR1 is LNHDA and CDR2 SQIVND (reference sequence). V shed 7 bases and J shed 6 bases, with 24 bases lying between them. This CDR3 has 16 amino acids.

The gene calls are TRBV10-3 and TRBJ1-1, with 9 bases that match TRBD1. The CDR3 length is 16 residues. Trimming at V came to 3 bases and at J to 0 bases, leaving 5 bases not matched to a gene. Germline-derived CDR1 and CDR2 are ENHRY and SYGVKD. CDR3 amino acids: CAISDLDRGMNTEAFF. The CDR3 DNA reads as TGTGCCATCAGTGACCTTGACAGGGGGATGAACACTGAAGCTTTCTTT.

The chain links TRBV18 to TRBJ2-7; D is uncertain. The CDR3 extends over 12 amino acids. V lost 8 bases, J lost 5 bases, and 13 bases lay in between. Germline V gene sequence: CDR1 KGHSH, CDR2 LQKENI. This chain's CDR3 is CASTYGGHEQYF. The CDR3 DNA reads TGTGCCAGCACGTATGGTGGCCACGAGCAGTACTTC.

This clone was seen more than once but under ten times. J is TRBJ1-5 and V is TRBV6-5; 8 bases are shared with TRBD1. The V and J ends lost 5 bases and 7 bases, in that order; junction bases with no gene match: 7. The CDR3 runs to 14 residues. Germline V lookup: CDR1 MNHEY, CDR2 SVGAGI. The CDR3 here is CASSLRGRGQPQHF. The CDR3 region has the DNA TGTGCCAGCAGTCTCAGGGGGCGCGGGCAGCCCCAGCATTTT.

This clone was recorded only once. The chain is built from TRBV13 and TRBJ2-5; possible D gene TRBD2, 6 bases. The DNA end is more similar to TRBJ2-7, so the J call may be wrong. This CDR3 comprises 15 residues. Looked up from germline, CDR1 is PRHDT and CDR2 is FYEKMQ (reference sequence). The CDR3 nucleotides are TGTGCCAGCAGCCCAACCGGGACTGGCACCTACGAGCAGTACTTC. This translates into CASSPTGTGTYEQYF.

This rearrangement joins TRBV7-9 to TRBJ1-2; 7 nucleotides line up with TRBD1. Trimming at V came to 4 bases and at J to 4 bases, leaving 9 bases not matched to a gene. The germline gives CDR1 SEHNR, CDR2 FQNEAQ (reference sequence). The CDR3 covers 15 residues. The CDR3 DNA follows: TGTGCCAGCAGCTCCGGGACAGCCCTAGTCTATGGCTACACCTTC. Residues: CASSSGTALVYGYTF.

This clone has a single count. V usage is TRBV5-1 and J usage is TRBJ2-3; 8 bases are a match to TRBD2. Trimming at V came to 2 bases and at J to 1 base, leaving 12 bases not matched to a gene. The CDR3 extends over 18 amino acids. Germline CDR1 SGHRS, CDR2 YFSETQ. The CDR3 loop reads CASSFEGPRGGRTDTQYF. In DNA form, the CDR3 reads TGCGCCAGCAGCTTCGAAGGGCCTCGCGGGGGGCGCACAGATACGCAGTATTTT.

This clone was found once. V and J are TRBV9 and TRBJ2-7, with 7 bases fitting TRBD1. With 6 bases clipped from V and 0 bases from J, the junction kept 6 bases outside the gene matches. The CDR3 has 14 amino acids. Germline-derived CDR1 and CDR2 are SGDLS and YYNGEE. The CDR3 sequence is CASTETGSSYEQYF. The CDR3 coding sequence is TGTGCCAGCACCGAGACAGGGAGCTCCTACGAGCAGTACTTC.

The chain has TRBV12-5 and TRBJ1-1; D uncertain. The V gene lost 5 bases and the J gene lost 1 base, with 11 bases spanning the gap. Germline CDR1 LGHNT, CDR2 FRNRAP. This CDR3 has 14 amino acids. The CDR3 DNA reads TGTGCTAGTGGTCTTGTCTTTCCGAACACTGAAGCTTTCTTT. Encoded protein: CASGLVFPNTEAFF.

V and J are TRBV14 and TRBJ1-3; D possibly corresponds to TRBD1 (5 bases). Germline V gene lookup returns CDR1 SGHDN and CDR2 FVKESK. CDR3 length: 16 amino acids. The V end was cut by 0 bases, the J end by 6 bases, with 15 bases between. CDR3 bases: TGTGCCAGCAGCCAAGATGGGGCATGGTCGATAAACACCATATATTTT. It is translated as CASSQDGAWSINTIYF.

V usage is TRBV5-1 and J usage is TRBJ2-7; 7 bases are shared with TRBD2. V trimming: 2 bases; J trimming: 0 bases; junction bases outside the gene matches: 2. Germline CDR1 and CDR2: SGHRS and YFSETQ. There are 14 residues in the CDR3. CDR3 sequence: CASSFGGGSYEQYF. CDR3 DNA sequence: TGCGCCAGCAGCTTTGGGGGGGGCTCCTACGAGCAGTACTTC.

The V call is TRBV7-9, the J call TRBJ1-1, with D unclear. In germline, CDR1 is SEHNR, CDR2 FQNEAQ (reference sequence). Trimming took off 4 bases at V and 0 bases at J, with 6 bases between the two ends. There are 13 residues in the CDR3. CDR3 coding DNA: TGTGCCAGCAGCTCCTATATGAACACTGAAGCTTTCTTT. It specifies CASSSYMNTEAFF.

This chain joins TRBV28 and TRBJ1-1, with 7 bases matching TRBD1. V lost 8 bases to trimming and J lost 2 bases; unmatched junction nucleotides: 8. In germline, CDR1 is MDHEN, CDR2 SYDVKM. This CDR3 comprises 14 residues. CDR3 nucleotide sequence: TGTGCCAGCCCGGGTCGACAGGGAAACACTGAAGCTTTCTTT. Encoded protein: CASPGRQGNTEAFF.

The CDR3 bases are TGTGCCAGCACCACCGGACCAACAGGGAACACTGAAGCTTTCTTT. Amino acid sequence: CASTTGPTGNTEAFF. The chain links TRBV9 to TRBJ1-1; maybe TRBD1 (5 bases). Germline CDR1 SGDLS, CDR2 YYNGEE. Trimming shortened V by 6 bases and J by 1 base, and 16 bases separated the two germline ends. This CDR3 contains 15 residues.

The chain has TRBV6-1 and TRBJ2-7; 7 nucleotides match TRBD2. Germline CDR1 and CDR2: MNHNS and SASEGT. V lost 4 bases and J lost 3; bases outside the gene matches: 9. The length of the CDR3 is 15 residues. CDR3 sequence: CASSVIQRGIYEQYF. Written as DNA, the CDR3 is TGTGCCAGCAGTGTTATCCAGCGGGGTATCTACGAGCAGTACTTC.

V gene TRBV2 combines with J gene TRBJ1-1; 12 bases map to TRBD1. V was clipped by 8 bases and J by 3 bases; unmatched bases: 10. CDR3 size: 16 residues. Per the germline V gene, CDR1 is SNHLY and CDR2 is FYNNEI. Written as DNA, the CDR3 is TGTGCCAGCGTCCTCCCCGGGACAGGGGGCGACACTGAAGCTTTCTTT. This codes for CASVLPGTGGDTEAFF.

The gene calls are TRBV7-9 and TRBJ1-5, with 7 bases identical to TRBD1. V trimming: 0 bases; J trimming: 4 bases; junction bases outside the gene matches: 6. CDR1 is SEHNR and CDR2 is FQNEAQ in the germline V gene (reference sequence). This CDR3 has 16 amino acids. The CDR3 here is CASSLARTGGNQPQHF. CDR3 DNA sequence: TGTGCCAGCAGCTTAGCTAGGACAGGAGGAAATCAGCCCCAGCATTTT.

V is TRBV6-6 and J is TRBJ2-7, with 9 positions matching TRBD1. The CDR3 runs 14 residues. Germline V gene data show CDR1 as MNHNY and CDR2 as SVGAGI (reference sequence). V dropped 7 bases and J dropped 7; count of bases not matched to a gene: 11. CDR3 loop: CASTNRDREGEQYF. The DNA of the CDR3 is TGTGCCAGCACCAACCGGGACAGGGAAGGTGAGCAGTACTTC.

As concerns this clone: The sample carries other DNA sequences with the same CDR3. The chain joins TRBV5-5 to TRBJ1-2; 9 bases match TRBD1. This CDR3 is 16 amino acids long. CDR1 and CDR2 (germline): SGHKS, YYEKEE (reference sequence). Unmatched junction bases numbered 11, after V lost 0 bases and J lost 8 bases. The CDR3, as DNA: TGTGCCAGCAGCTTGGCTTGGGGACAGGGAGAAGAAGGCTACACCTTC. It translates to CASSLAWGQGEEGYTF. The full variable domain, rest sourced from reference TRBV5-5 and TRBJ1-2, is DAGVTQSPTHLIKTRGQQVTLRCSPISGHKSVSWYQQVLGQGPQFIFQYYEKEERGRGNFPDRFSARQFPNYSSELNVNALLLGDSALYLCASSLAWGQGEEGYTFGSGTRLTVV.

CDR3 loop: CASRKMDRADQPQHF. The CDR3 nucleotides are TGTGCCAGCAGGAAGATGGACAGGGCCGATCAGCCCCAGCATTTT. The chain couples TRBV2 to TRBJ1-5, with 8 bases lining up with TRBD1. V trimming: 6 bases; J trimming: 5 bases; junction bases outside the gene matches: 9. CDR1 and CDR2 (germline): SNHLY, FYNNEI. The CDR3 sequence is 15 residues long.

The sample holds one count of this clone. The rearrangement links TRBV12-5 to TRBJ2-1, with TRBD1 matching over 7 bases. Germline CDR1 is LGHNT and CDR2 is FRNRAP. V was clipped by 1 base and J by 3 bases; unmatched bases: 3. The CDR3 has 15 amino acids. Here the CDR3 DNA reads TGTGCTAGTGGTTTGGACAGGGGAAACTACAATGAGCAGTTCTTC. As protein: CASGLDRGNYNEQFF.

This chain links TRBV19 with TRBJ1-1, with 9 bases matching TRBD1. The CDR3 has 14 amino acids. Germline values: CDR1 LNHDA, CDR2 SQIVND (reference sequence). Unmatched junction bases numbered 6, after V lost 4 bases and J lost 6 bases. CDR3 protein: CASSTTGGVAEAFF. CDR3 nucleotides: TGTGCCAGTAGTACTACAGGGGGCGTCGCTGAAGCTTTCTTT.

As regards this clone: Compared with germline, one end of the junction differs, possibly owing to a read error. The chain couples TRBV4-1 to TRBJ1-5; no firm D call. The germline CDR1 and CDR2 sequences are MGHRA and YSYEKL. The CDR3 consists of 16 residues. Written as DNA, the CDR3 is TGTGCCAGCAGCCAAGAGCCGGGGATGGGCGATCAGCCCCAGCATTTT. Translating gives CASSQEPGMGDQPQHF.

CDR3 coding DNA: TGTGCCAGCGTTTCAGGGCTAGAAAGCAATCAGCCCCAGCATTTT. Its protein product is CASVSGLESNQPQHF. V and J are TRBV2 and TRBJ1-5; maybe TRBD1 (5 bases). CDR1 and CDR2 (germline): SNHLY, FYNNEI. V dropped 8 bases and J dropped 1 base, with 15 bases sitting between them. The CDR3 contains 15 residues.

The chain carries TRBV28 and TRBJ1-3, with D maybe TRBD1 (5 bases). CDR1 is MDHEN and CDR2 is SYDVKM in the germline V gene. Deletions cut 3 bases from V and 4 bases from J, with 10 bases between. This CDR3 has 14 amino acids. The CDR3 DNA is TGTGCCAGCAGTTTCAAGGGGCCCGGAAACACCATATATTTT. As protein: CASSFKGPGNTIYF.

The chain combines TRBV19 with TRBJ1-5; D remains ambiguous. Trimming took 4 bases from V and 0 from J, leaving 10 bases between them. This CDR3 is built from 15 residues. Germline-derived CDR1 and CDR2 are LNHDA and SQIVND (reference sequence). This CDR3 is CASSKQVSSNQPQHF. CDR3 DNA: TGTGCCAGTAGTAAACAAGTAAGTAGCAATCAGCCCCAGCATTTT.

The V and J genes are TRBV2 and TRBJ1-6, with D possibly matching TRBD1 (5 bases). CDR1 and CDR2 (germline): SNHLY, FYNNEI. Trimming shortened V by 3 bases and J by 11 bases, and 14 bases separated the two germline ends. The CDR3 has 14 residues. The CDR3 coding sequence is TGTGCCAGCAGTGAGGCAGGGAAGGGCCCACCCCTCCACTTT. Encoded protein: CASSEAGKGPPLHF.